This TCR beta chain stems from a study of glioma-infiltrating T cells after dendritic cell vaccination. Study-level information: Samples are from glioblastoma patients in Phase I and II dendritic cell vaccine trials. Between the early 2000s and the early 2010s, patients got autologous tumor lysate-pulsed dendritic cell vaccines. Autologous tumor lysate was loaded overnight onto monocyte-derived dendritic cells grown about seven days with IL-4 and GM-CSF.

This sample's time point: after dendritic cell vaccination, including at tumor progression/relapse. Before vaccination, two weeks after the third vaccination, and at progression, PBMC were collected. Sequenced by immunoSEQ multiplex PCR; TCRdb stores in-frame clones only, minus some. The sample yields 70,000 to 90,000 clones, roughly four fifths seen once. Germline V gene data show CDR1 as LNHDA and CDR2 as SQIVND (reference sequence). The CDR3 runs to 12 residues. Trimming took 10 bases from V and 1 from J, leaving 10 bases between them. This sample comprised blood, obtained after dendritic cell vaccination. This TCR was recovered from a human donor with glioblastoma. V usage is TRBV19 and J usage is TRBJ1-2; D gene unclear. CDR3 DNA sequence: TGTGCCACCCTAAGCGGTAACTATGGCTACACCTTC. Its protein is CATLSGNYGYTF.